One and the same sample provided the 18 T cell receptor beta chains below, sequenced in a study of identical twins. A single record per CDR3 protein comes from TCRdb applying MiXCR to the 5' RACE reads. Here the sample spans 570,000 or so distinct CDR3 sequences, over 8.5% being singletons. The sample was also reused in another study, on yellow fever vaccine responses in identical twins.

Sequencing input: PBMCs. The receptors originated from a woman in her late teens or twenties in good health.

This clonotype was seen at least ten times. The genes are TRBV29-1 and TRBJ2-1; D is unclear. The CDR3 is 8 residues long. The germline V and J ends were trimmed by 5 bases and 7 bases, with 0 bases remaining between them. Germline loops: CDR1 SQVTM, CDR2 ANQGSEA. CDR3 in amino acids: CSVNEQFF. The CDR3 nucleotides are TGCAGCGTTAATGAGCAGTTCTTC.

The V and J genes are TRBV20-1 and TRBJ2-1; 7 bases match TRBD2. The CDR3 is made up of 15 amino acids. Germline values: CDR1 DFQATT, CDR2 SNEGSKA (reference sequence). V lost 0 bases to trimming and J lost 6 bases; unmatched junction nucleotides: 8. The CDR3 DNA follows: TGCAGTGCTAGAGATCCCGCTAGCGGTCCCAATGAGCAGTTCTTC. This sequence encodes CSARDPASGPNEQFF.

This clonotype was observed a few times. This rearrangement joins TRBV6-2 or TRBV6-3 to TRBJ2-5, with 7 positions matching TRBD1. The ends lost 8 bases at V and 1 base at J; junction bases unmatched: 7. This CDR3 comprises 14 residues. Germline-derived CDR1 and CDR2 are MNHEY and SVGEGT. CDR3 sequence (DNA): TGTGCCAGCTGGCGACAGGGCCTCCAAGAGACCCAGTACTTC. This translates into CASWRQGLQETQYF.

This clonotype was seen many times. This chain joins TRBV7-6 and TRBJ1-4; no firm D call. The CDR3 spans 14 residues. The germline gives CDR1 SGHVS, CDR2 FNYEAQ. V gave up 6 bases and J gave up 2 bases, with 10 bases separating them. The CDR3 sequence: CASSQGQTNEKLFF. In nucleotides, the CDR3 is TGTGCCAGCAGTCAAGGGCAGACTAATGAAAAACTGTTTTTT.

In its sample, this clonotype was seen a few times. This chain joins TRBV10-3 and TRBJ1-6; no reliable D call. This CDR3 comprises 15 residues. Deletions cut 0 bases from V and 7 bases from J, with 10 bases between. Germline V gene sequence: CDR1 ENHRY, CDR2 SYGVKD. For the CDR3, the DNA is TGTGCCATCAGTGAGTCGGAAGGACGAAATTCACCCCTCCACTTT. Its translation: CAISESEGRNSPLHF.

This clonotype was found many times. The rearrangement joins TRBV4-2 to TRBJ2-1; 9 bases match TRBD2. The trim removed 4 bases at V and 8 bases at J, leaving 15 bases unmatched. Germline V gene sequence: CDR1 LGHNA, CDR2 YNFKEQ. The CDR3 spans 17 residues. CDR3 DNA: TGTGCCAGCAGCCGCGGCTTGGGACTAGCTGGTTATGATGAGCAGTTCTTC. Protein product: CASSRGLGLAGYDEQFF.

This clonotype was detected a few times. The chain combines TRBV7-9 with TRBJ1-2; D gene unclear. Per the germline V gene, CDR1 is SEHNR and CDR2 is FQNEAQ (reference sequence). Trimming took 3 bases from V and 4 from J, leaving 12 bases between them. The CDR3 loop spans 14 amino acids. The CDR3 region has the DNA TGTGCCAGCAGCTTCGCTACGCGTCTCTATGGCTACACCTTC. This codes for CASSFATRLYGYTF.

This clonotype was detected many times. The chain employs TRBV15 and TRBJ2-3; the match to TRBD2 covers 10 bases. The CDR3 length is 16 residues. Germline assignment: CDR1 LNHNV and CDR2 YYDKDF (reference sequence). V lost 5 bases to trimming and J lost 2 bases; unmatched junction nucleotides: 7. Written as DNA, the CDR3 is TGTGCCACCAGCGTTCAAGCGGGAGGGGACACAGATACGCAGTATTTT. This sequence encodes CATSVQAGGDTDTQYF.

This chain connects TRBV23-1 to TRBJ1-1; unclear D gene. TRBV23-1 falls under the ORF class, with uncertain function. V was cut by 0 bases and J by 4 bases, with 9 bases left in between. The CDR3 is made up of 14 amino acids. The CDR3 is CASSQSIHPTEAFF. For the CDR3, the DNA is TGCGCCAGCAGTCAATCCATTCACCCCACTGAAGCTTTCTTT.

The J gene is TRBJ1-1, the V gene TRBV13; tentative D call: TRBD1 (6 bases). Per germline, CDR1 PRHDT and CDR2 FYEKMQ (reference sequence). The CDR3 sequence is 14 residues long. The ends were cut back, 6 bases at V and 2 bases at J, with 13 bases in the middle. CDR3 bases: TGTGCCAGCAGGGTAGGGGGGGCCAACACTGAAGCTTTCTTT. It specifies CASRVGGANTEAFF.

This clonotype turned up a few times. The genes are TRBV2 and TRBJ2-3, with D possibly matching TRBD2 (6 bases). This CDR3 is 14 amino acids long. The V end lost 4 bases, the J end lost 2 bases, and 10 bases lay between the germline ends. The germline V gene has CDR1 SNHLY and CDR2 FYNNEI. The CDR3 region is CASSAGELTDTQYF. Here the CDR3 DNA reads TGTGCCAGCAGTGCGGGGGAGCTCACAGATACGCAGTATTTT.

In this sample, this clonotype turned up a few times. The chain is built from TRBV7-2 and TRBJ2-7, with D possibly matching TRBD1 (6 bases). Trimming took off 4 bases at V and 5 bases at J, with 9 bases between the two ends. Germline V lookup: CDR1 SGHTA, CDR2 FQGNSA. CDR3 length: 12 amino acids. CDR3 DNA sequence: TGTGCCAGCAGCTACAGGGTGAACGAGCAGTACTTC. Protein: CASSYRVNEQYF.

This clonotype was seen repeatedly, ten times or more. The DNA of the CDR3 is TGTGCCAGCAGCTTGGGACTAGCTTCCTACAATGAGCAGTTCTTC. Translating gives CASSLGLASYNEQFF. This chain joins TRBV11-3 and TRBJ2-1; TRBD2 aligns across 9 bases. Germline V gives CDR1 SGHNT, CDR2 YENEEA. The CDR3 runs 15 residues. With V trimmed by 3 bases and J by 1 base, 1 base remained unmatched.

The CDR3 DNA reads as TGCGCCAGCTCTGAGGGCGGGACTAGCGGAGATACGCAGTATTTT. As protein: CASSEGGTSGDTQYF. This chain joins TRBV10-2 and TRBJ2-3; 11 nucleotides line up with TRBD2. J gave up 5 bases and V 8 bases, and 9 bases lay outside the gene matches. The CDR3 is made up of 15 amino acids. Germline CDR1 reads WSHSY; CDR2 reads SAAADI.

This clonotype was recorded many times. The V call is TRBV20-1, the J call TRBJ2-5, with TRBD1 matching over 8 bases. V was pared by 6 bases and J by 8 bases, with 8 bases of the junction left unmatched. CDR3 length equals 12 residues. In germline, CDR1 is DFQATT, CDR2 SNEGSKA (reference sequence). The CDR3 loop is CSANRQGITQYF. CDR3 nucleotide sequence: TGCAGTGCAAACCGACAGGGGATAACCCAGTACTTC.

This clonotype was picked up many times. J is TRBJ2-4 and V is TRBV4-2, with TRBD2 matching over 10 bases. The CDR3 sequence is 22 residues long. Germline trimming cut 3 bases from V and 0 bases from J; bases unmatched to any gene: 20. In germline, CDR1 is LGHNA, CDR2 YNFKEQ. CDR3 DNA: TGTGCCAGCAGCCATATAAGCGGGAGGGATCTAAGGGCCCTCCTAGCCAAAAACATTCAGTACTTC. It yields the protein CASSHISGRDLRALLAKNIQYF.

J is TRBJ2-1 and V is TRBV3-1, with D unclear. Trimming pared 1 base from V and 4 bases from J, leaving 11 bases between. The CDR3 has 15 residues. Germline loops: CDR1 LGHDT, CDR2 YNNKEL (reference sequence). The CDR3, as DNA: TGTGCCAGCAGCCAAGCAAGGCGGATATACAATGAGCAGTTCTTC. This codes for CASSQARRIYNEQFF.

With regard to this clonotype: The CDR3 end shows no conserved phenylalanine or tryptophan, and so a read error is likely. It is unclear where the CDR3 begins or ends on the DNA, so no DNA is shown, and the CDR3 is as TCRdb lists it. This chain's CDR3 is CASSLDRLTGYKI. The genes are TRBV7-6 and TRBJ2-5; TRBD2, the D gene given by the table, was not confirmed from the DNA. The CDR3 length equals 13 residues, ends included. Germline loops: CDR1 SGHVS, CDR2 FNYEAQ.